A single sample is the source of the 31 T cell receptor beta chains below, sequenced in a study of shared clonotypes between healthy human individuals. Sequencing was performed with immunoSEQ multiplex PCR; in TCRdb, only in-frame clones are kept and a portion is missing. The table includes some 2 million clones, 85% to 95% detected once. The naive CD8 population came from CD45RO-negative cells selected for CCR7, without terminally differentiated effector memory CD45RA+ cells. Sequencing used naive CD8+ T cells sorted from blood. Source of these receptors: a man younger than 35 in good health.

The chain uses TRBV7-8 and TRBJ1-6; possible D gene TRBD1, 5 bases. Trimming stripped 5 bases from V and 11 bases from J, with 10 bases between. The CDR3 runs 12 residues. In germline, CDR1 is SGHVS, CDR2 FQNEAQ. Written as DNA, the CDR3 is TGTGCCAGCAGCAACCCGGGGCCACCCCTCCACTTT. Protein sequence: CASSNPGPPLHF.

V usage is TRBV10-2 and J usage is TRBJ2-7; D is perhaps TRBD1 or TRBD2 (5 bases each). Germline V gene sequence: CDR1 WSHSY, CDR2 SAAADI. CDR3 length: 14 amino acids. V lost 2 bases and J lost 3, with 11 bases in between. The CDR3 here is CASSEGGFLYEQYF. The CDR3 nucleotides read TGCGCCAGCAGTGAGGGGGGTTTTCTCTACGAGCAGTACTTC.

This sequence joins TRBV5-6 and TRBJ1-1; D is unclear. V was trimmed by 1 base and J by 4 bases, leaving 8 bases between them. The CDR3 length is 13 residues. In germline, CDR1 is SGHDT, CDR2 YYEEEE. The CDR3, as DNA: TGTGCCAGCAGCTTGTATATTAGCACTGAAGCTTTCTTT. Amino acids: CASSLYISTEAFF.

The chain joins TRBV11-3 to TRBJ2-1; 8 nucleotides line up with TRBD2. In germline, CDR1 is SGHNT, CDR2 YENEEA. After removal of 0 bases from V and 6 bases from J, the junction contained 10 bases not matched to a gene. The CDR3 runs 17 residues. This CDR3 is CASSLDREERGFNEQFF. The CDR3 nucleotides read TGTGCCAGCAGCTTAGATAGGGAAGAGCGGGGGTTCAATGAGCAGTTCTTC.

A remark on this clone: Other DNA sequences in the sample encode the same CDR3. The rearrangement links TRBV5-6 to TRBJ2-1; D gene ambiguous. Germline V gives CDR1 SGHDT, CDR2 YYEEEE. Trimming left V 2 bases short and J 5 bases short, with 5 bases between. The CDR3 has 12 amino acids. DNA for the CDR3: TGTGCCAGCAGCTTCGGAGACAATGAGCAGTTCTTC. Translating gives CASSFGDNEQFF.

CDR3 nucleotides: TGTGCCAGCAGCCAAGTTGGGGGACAGGGGCTCTCCTTGGAGACCCAGTACTTC. Its protein is CASSQVGGQGLSLETQYF. The chain links TRBV11-3 to TRBJ2-5; TRBD1 aligns across 10 bases. This CDR3 is built from 18 residues. The germline gives CDR1 SGHNT, CDR2 YENEEA. Germline trimming cut 5 bases from V and 5 bases from J; bases unmatched to any gene: 17.

This chain joins TRBV19 and TRBJ2-7; tentatively, D is TRBD1 (6 bases). CDR1 is LNHDA, CDR2 SQIVND, per germline (reference sequence). The V end lost 8 bases, the J end lost 0 bases, and 17 bases lay between the germline ends. The CDR3 consists of 15 residues. CDR3 bases: TGTGCCAGTTCGCCGGTTGACAGGAGCTCCTACGAGCAGTACTTC. Translation: CASSPVDRSSYEQYF.

This chain connects TRBV15 to TRBJ2-3, with no clear D. This CDR3 spans 13 amino acids. V lost 2 bases to trimming and J lost 1 base, with 4 bases between them. Germline V gene lookup returns CDR1 LNHNV and CDR2 YYDKDF (reference sequence). The CDR3: CATSRTRTDTQYF. The DNA for the CDR3 is TGTGCCACCAGCAGAACACGCACAGATACGCAGTATTTT.

In its sample, this clone was seen once. The V gene is TRBV5-6, the J gene TRBJ1-3; D is possibly TRBD1 (5 bases). Germline V CDR1 and CDR2: SGHDT, YYEEEE. CDR3 length equals 18 residues. The V gene lost 4 bases and the J gene lost 0 bases, with 20 bases spanning the gap. As DNA, the CDR3 is TGTGCCAGCAGCCTTAAACAGGAGACTCTTATCTCTGGAAACACCATATATTTT. Its protein product is CASSLKQETLISGNTIYF.

The chain uses TRBV30 and TRBJ2-3; 10 nucleotides align to TRBD1. The CDR3 runs to 14 residues. V lost 2 bases, J lost 4 bases, and 3 bases stayed unmatched. Per germline, CDR1 GTSNPN and CDR2 SVGIG (reference sequence). This CDR3 reads CAWSLTGGPDTQYF. The CDR3 nucleotides are TGTGCCTGGAGTCTGACAGGGGGCCCAGATACGCAGTATTTT.

The rearrangement joins TRBV7-3 to TRBJ2-2, with TRBD2 as a possible D gene (7 bases). This CDR3 spans 17 amino acids. Germline CDR1 is SGHTA and CDR2 is FQGTGA. V was cut by 5 bases and J by 1 base, with 17 bases left in between. The CDR3 DNA is TGTGCCAGCAGCCTCGGGGGCAGCGGGGAGAACACCGGGGAGCTGTTTTTT. Protein sequence: CASSLGGSGENTGELFF. The complete variable domain, with remaining parts taken from reference TRBV7-3 and TRBJ2-2, reads GAGVSQTPSNKVTEKGKYVELRCDPISGHTALYWYRQSLGQGPEFLIYFQGTGAADDSGLPNDRFFAVRPEGSVSTLKIQRTERGDSAVYLCASSLGGSGENTGELFFGEGSRLTVL.

The chain combines TRBV7-9 with TRBJ2-1; 12 bases line up with TRBD2. CDR1 is SEHNR, CDR2 FQNEAQ, per germline (reference sequence). This CDR3 has 16 amino acids. V dropped 5 bases and J dropped 4; count of bases not matched to a gene: 6. DNA of the CDR3: TGTGCCAGCAGCCTTACTAGCGGGGGGATATACAATGAGCAGTTCTTC. The encoded protein is CASSLTSGGIYNEQFF.

In regard to this clone: This sample also contains other DNA sequences that code for the same CDR3. This sequence joins TRBV9 and TRBJ1-5; no definite D call. The CDR3 has 14 amino acids. Germline CDR1 and CDR2: SGDLS and YYNGEE. V was shortened by 0 bases and J by 0 bases, with 4 bases between the two germline ends. In DNA form, the CDR3 reads TGTGCCAGCAGCGTAGACGGTAGCAATCAGCCCCAGCATTTT. It is translated as CASSVDGSNQPQHF.

A note on this clone: Other DNA sequences in the sample encode the same CDR3. V gene TRBV28 combines with J gene TRBJ1-5; D not resolved. The CDR3 consists of 12 residues. Germline CDR1 MDHEN, CDR2 SYDVKM. V shed 5 bases and J shed 4 bases, with 6 bases lying between them. CDR3 coding DNA: TGTGCCAGCAGTCCTCGGAATCAGCCCCAGCATTTT. This sequence encodes CASSPRNQPQHF. The entire variable domain, with the rest obtained from reference TRBV28 and TRBJ1-5, is as follows: DVKVTQSSRYLVKRTGEKVFLECVQDMDHENMFWYRQDPGLGLRLIYFSYDVKMKEKGDIPEGYSVSREKKERFSLILESASTNQTSMYLCASSPRNQPQHFGDGTRLSIL.

The chain has TRBV21-1 and TRBJ2-7; TRBD2, the table's D call, lacks a check against the DNA. TRBV21-1 constitutes a pseudogene. The CDR3 loop spans 15 amino acids. CDR3 coding DNA: TGTGCCAGCAGCAAAGGAAGCGGGTACTCCTACGAGCAGTACTTC. This translates into CASSKGSGYSYEQYF.

The chain has TRBV7-9 and TRBJ1-5, with a tentative D call TRBD1 (6 bases). The CDR3 runs 16 residues. Trimming took 5 bases from V and 4 from J, leaving 18 bases between them. Germline CDR1 reads SEHNR; CDR2 reads FQNEAQ (reference sequence). CDR3 sequence (DNA): TGTGCCAGCAGCCAAGAAACAGGGAACATTAATCAGCCCCAGCATTTT. This codes for CASSQETGNINQPQHF.

The chain has TRBV6-1 and TRBJ2-7; the D gene is possibly TRBD1 (5 bases). The CDR3 sequence is 15 residues long. Trimming removed 1 base at V and 2 bases at J, with 12 bases between. CDR1 is MNHNS and CDR2 is SASEGT in the germline V gene. This chain's CDR3 is CASSEVPDSPYEQYF. The DNA of the CDR3 is TGTGCCAGCAGTGAAGTTCCCGACAGTCCCTACGAGCAGTACTTC.

This chain joins TRBV7-9 and TRBJ2-7, with D tentatively TRBD2 (6 bases). The CDR3 is made up of 15 amino acids. Germline CDR1 and CDR2: SEHNR and FQNEAQ (reference sequence). Deletions cut 4 bases from V and 3 bases from J, with 16 bases between. As DNA, the CDR3 is TGTGCCAGCAGCTCAACAGGAGGGGCGGTCTACGAGCAGTACTTC. It codes for CASSSTGGAVYEQYF.

The chain carries TRBV28 and TRBJ2-2; TRBD1 aligns across 7 bases. The V gene end was trimmed by 5 bases and the J gene end by 2 bases; junction bases not matched to a gene: 11. CDR1 and CDR2 from the germline V gene are MDHEN and SYDVKM. This CDR3 spans 17 amino acids. The CDR3 is CASSPWRGGVNTGELFF. The CDR3 DNA follows: TGTGCCAGCAGTCCTTGGAGAGGGGGCGTAAACACCGGGGAGCTGTTTTTT.

The gene calls are TRBV7-8 and TRBJ2-1; 8 bases line up with TRBD1. Germline V CDR1 and CDR2: SGHVS, FQNEAQ. V gave up 5 bases and J gave up 4 bases; unmatched junction bases: 4. The CDR3 loop spans 14 amino acids. CDR3 residues: CASSLRTGYNEQFF. CDR3 DNA sequence: TGTGCCAGCAGCCTAAGGACAGGGTACAATGAGCAGTTCTTC.

J is TRBJ1-5 and V is TRBV19; D gene ambiguous. The CDR3 has 15 amino acids. V lost 2 bases and J lost 0, with 8 bases in between. CDR1 is LNHDA, CDR2 SQIVND, per germline (reference sequence). The CDR3 sequence: CASSIWGFSNQPQHF. CDR3 DNA: TGTGCCAGTAGTATATGGGGTTTTAGCAATCAGCCCCAGCATTTT.

This clone was observed a single time. The chain recombines TRBV4-3 with TRBJ1-6, with 10 nucleotides matching TRBD1. The V segment lost 4 bases and the J segment 8 bases; nucleotides outside the gene matches: 2. The CDR3 is made up of 14 amino acids. From germline, CDR1 is LGHNA and CDR2 YSLEER. The CDR3 is CASSLGQGDSPLHF. The CDR3 DNA sequence: TGCGCCAGCAGCCTAGGACAGGGGGATTCACCCCTCCACTTT.

The chain employs TRBV2 and TRBJ2-7; 11 bases align to TRBD2. Germline trimming cut 1 base from V and 5 bases from J; bases unmatched to any gene: 7. CDR1 and CDR2 (germline): SNHLY, FYNNEI. The CDR3 consists of 16 residues. The chain's CDR3 is CASSEGPSGGRDEQYF. In nucleotides, the CDR3 is TGTGCCAGCAGTGAAGGGCCTAGCGGGGGGAGAGACGAGCAGTACTTC.

V and J are TRBV27 and TRBJ2-3; no definite D call. V lost 1 base and J 0 bases, leaving 11 bases between the germline ends. The CDR3 length is 16 residues. Per germline, CDR1 MNHEY and CDR2 SMNVEV (reference sequence). CDR3 sequence: CASSLWSGASTDTQYF. CDR3 in DNA: TGTGCCAGCAGTTTATGGTCCGGAGCCAGCACAGATACGCAGTATTTT.

This clone showed up just once. The rearrangement joins TRBV5-6 to TRBJ2-2; 11 bases map to TRBD2. In germline, CDR1 is SGHDT, CDR2 YYEEEE. The J segment lost 6 bases and the V segment lost 6 bases, leaving 13 bases of the junction unmatched. The CDR3 is 17 residues long. CDR3 sequence: CASTSWASGRIAGELFF. The CDR3 nucleotides are TGTGCCAGCACCTCATGGGCTAGCGGGAGGATCGCCGGGGAGCTGTTTTTT.

The gene calls are TRBV27 and TRBJ2-7, with a possible D match to TRBD1 (5 bases). The germline CDR1 and CDR2 sequences are MNHEY and SMNVEV (reference sequence). The V gene lost 3 bases and the J gene lost 2 bases, with 11 bases spanning the gap. The CDR3 has 14 residues. The CDR3 DNA is TGTGCCAGCAGTTTTGGGGCCAGTACCTACGAGCAGTACTTC. This gives the protein CASSFGASTYEQYF.

The rearrangement links TRBV5-4 to TRBJ1-2; 12 bases fit TRBD1. CDR1 and CDR2 (germline): SGHNT, YYREEE (reference sequence). The CDR3 runs 15 residues. The J segment lost 6 bases and the V segment lost 4 bases, leaving 7 bases of the junction unmatched. The CDR3 reads CASSQRDRGLDGYTF. The CDR3 bases are TGTGCCAGCAGCCAGAGGGACAGGGGGCTCGATGGCTACACCTTC.

This chain joins TRBV5-6 and TRBJ2-1; 12 bases are shared with TRBD2. This CDR3 is 16 amino acids long. Losses at the gene ends were 3 bases for V and 4 bases for J; bases not matched to a gene: 5. In germline, CDR1 is SGHDT, CDR2 YYEEEE. CDR3 region: CASSWATSGRYNEQFF. CDR3 nucleotide sequence: TGTGCCAGCAGCTGGGCGACTAGCGGGAGATACAATGAGCAGTTCTTC.

The chain is built from TRBV6-4 and TRBJ2-7, with a possible D match to TRBD2 (5 bases). The CDR3 loop spans 16 amino acids. Germline CDR1 and CDR2: MRHNA and SNTAGT. The V end was cut by 6 bases, the J end by 5 bases, with 23 bases between. CDR3 sequence (DNA): TGTGCCAGCAGACGAGACGGAGGTTGCTACGTGGACGAGCAGTACTTC. It translates to CASRRDGGCYVDEQYF.

This chain links TRBV10-3 with TRBJ1-2; 7 nucleotides match TRBD1. Germline trimming cut 10 bases from V and 10 bases from J; bases unmatched to any gene: 9. This CDR3 spans 11 amino acids. Germline CDR1 is ENHRY and CDR2 is SYGVKD. The CDR3 protein is CATLGQDHYTF. As DNA, the CDR3 is TGTGCCACCTTAGGACAGGACCACTACACCTTC.

The genes are TRBV4-1 and TRBJ2-5; D is perhaps TRBD1 (6 bases). The DNA matches TRBJ2-7 better at its end, which makes the J call doubtful. CDR1 is MGHRA, CDR2 YSYEKL, per germline. This CDR3 has 14 residues. CDR3 amino acids: CASSHGDTSYEQYF. The CDR3 DNA is TGCGCCAGCAGCCATGGGGACACCTCCTACGAGCAGTACTTC.